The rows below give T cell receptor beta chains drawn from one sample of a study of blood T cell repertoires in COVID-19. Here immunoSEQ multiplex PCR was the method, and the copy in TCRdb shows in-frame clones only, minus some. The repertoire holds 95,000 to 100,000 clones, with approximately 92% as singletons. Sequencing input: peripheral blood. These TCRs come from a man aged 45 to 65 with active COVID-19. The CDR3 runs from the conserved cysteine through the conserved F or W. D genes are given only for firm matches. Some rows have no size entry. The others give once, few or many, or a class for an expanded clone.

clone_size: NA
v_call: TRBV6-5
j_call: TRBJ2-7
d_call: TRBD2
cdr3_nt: TGTGCCAGCAGCCAGGCGGGGCGGGGGACCTACGAGCAGTACTTC
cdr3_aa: CASSQAGRGTYEQYF

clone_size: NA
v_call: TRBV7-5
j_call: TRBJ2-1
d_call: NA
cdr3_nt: TGTGCCAGAAGCTTACCTAGCGGGAGTTCGGCGACAAACAATGAGCAGTTCTTC
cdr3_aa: CARSLPSGSSATNNEQFF

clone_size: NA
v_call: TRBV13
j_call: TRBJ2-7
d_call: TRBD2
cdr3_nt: TGTGCCAGCAGCTTAGAGCAGCGGGAGGAGCATAAACCCTTACCGGTATGCGAGCAGTACTTC
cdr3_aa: CASSLEQREEHKPLPVCEQYF

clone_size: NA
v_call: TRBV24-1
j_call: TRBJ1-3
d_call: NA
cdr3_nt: TGTGCCACCAGTGATGCGGGGTCCAGGGCCGGAAACACCATATATTTT
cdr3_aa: CATSDAGSRAGNTIYF

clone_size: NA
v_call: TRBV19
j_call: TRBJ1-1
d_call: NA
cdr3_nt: TGTGCCAGTAGTATTTCACAGGGACACACTGAAGCTTTCTTT
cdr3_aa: CASSISQGHTEAFF

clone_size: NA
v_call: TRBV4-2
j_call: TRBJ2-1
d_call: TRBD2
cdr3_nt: TGTGCCAGCAGCCAAAGACTAGCGGGAGTGTACAATGAGCAGTTCTTC
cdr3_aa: CASSQRLAGVYNEQFF

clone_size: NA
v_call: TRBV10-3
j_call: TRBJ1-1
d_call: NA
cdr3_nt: TGTGCCATCAGTGAGTCGGGAGACTTTGAAGCTTTCTTT
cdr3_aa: CAISESGDFEAFF

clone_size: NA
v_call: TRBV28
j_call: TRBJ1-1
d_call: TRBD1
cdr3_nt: TGTGCCAGCAGGGACAGGGCCCTCCACACTGAAGCTTTCTTT
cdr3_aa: CASRDRALHTEAFF

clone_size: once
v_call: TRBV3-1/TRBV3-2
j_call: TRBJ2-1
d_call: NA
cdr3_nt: TGTGCCAGCAGCCAAGATCCATCCAGCGGTACGGTGTTCTTC
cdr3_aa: CASSQDPSSGTVFF

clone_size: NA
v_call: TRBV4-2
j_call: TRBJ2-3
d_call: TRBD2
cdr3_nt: TGTGCCAGCAGCCAAGAACTAGCGGGGGGTACAGATACGCAGTATTTT
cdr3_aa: CASSQELAGGTDTQYF

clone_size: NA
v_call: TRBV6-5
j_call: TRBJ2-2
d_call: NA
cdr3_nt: TGTGCCAGCCGACGAACTATAGACAACACCGGGGAGCTGTTTTTT
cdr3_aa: CASRRTIDNTGELFF

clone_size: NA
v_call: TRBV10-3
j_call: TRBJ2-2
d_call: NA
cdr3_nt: TGTGCCATCAAAGGTAGCACAACCGGGGAGCTGTTTTTT
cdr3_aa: CAIKGSTTGELFF

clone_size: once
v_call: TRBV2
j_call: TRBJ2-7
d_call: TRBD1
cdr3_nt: TGTGCCAGCCTCCGGGACAGGGCCGTGAACGAGCAGTACTTC
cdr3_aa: CASLRDRAVNEQYF

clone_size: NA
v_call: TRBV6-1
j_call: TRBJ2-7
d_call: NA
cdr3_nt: TGTGCCAGCAGTGACCACCAGCCCGGGTCCTACGAGCAGTACTTC
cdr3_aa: CASSDHQPGSYEQYF

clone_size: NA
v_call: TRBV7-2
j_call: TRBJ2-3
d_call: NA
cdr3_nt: TGTGCCAGCAGCTTAGGTTTGTCTATCACAGATACGCAGTATTTT
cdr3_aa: CASSLGLSITDTQYF

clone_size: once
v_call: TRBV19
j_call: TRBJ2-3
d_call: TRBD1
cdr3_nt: TGTGCCAGTAGCTCGGACAGGTACGACACAGATACGCAGTATTTT
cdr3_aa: CASSSDRYDTDTQYF

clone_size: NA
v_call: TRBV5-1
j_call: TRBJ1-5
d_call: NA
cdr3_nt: TGCGCCAGCAGCTTATACGGGGGTCAGCCCCAGCATTTT
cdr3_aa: CASSLYGGQPQHF

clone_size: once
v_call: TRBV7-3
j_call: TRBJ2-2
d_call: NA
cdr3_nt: TGTGCCAGCAGCTTAGGTTCGGGGGAGCGAGTGACCGGGGAGCTGTTTTTT
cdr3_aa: CASSLGSGERVTGELFF

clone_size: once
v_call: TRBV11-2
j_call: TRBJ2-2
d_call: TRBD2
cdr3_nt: TGTGCCAGCAGCTTCAGCGGGGCGAACACCGGGGAGCTGTTTTTT
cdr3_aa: CASSFSGANTGELFF

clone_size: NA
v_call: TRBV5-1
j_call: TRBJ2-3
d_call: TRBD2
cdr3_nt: TGCGCCAGCAATAGCGGGAGGGCCGTCTACAGCACAGATACGCAGTATTTT
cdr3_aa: CASNSGRAVYSTDTQYF

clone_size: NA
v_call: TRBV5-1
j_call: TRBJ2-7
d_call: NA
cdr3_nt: TGCGCCAGCAGCTTGAATTCCCTATACGAGCAGTACTTC
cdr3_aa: CASSLNSLYEQYF

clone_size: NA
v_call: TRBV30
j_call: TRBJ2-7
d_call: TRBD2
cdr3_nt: TGTGCCTGGAGGGCTCCTACCGGGACTAGCGGTACCGAGCAGTACTTC
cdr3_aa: CAWRAPTGTSGTEQYF

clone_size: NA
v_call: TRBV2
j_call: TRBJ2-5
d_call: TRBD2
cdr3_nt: TGTGCCAGCTCCCCCGGGGGGGGGCGAAGTGGGACCCAGTACTTC
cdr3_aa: CASSPGGGRSGTQYF

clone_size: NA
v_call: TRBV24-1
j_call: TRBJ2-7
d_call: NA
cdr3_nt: TGTGCCACCAGTGATTTGAGGGGTCACCCCTACGAGCAGTACTTC
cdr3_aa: CATSDLRGHPYEQYF

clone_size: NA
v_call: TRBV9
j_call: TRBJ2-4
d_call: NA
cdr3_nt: TGTGCCAGCAGCGCCGAGGCCAAAAACATTCAGTACTTC
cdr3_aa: CASSAEAKNIQYF

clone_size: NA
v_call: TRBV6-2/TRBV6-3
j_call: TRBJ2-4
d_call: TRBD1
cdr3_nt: TGTGCCAGCAGTTCGACAGGGGTGGAAAACATTCAGTACTTC
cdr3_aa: CASSSTGVENIQYF

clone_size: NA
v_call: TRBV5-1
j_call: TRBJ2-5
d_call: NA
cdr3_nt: TGCGCCAGCAGCCTCGACAAGTGGGAGACCCAGTACTTC
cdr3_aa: CASSLDKWETQYF

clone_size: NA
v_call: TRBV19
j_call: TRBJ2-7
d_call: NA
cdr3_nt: TGTGCCAGTCAGAGGGGGTACGAGCAGTACTTC
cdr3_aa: CASQRGYEQYF

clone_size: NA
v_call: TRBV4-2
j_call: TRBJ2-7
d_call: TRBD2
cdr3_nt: TGTGCCAGCAGCCAAGATTCCCCGCCGACTAGCGGGGTCTACGAGCAGTACTTC
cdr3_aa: CASSQDSPPTSGVYEQYF

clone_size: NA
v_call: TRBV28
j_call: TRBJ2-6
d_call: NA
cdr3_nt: TGTGCCAGCAGTTCCCGGTTCCCCCCTGGGGCCAACGTCCTGACTTTC
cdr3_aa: CASSSRFPPGANVLTF

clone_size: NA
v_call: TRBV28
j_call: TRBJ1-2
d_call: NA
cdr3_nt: TGTGCCAGCAGTTTAGGCAACCCCCGAAGCTACACCTTC
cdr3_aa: CASSLGNPRSYTF

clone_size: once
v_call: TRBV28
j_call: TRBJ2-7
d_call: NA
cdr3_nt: TGTGCCACCCGGACACCTAGCTCCTACGAGCAGTACTTC
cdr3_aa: CATRTPSSYEQYF

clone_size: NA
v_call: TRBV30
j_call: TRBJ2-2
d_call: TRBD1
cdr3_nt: TGTGCCTGGAACTCTCAGGGGGTGTCCGGGGAGCTGTTTTTT
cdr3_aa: CAWNSQGVSGELFF

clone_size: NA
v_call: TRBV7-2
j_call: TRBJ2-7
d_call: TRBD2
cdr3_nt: TGTGCCAGCAGCCCTAGCGGGGGGGACTTCTACGAGCAGTACTTC
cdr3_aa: CASSPSGGDFYEQYF

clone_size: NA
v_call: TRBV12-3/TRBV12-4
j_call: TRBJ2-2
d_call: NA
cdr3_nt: TGTGCCACCAGGCCACTTAGTACCGGGGAGCTGTTTTTT
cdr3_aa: CATRPLSTGELFF

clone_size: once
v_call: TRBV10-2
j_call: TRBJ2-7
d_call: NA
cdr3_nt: TGCGCCAGCAGTGAGAGACAGACCTACGAGCAGTACTTC
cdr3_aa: CASSERQTYEQYF

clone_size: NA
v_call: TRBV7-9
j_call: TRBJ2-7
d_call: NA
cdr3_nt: TGTGCCAGCAGCTTTGGTGACAGTAGATCCTACGAGCAGTACTTC
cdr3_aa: CASSFGDSRSYEQYF

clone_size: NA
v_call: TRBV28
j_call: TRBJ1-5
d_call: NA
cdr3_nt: TGTGCCAGCAGTCATGACAGGACCTTCAATCAGCCCCAGCATTTT
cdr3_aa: CASSHDRTFNQPQHF

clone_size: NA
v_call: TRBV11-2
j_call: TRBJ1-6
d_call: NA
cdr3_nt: TGTGCCAGCAGCTTGGGGAGGGACCGGGGTTCACCCCTCCACTTT
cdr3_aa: CASSLGRDRGSPLHF

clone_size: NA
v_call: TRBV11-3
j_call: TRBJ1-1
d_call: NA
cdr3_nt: TGTGGGAGGGCCTCGAACACTGAAGCTTTCTTT
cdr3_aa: CGRASNTEAFF

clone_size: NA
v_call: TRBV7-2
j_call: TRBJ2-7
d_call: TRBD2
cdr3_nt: TGTGCCAGCAGCTTCTCTGGGGGGAGGGCCTACGAGCAGTACTTC
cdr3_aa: CASSFSGGRAYEQYF

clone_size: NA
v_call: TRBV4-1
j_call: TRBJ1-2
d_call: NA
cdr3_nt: TGCGCCAGCAGCCAGCAGGGTTACGACGGCTACACCTTC
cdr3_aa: CASSQQGYDGYTF

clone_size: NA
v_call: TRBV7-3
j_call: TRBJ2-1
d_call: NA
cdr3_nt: TGTGCCAGCAGCCCCATGACGGGGGAGCAGTTCTTC
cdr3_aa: CASSPMTGEQFF

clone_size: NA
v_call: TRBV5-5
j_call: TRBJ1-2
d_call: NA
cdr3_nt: TGTGCCAGCAGCTTGGAGATCCAGGCCCAAAGCTACACCTTC
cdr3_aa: CASSLEIQAQSYTF

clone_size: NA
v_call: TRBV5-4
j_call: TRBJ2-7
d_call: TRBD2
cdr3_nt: TGTGCCAGCTCCCGGAGGGGACTAGCTCTCTACGAGCAGTACTTC
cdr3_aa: CASSRRGLALYEQYF